These 8 T cell receptor beta chains originate from one sample sequenced in a study of blood T cell repertoires in COVID-19. Data came from immunoSEQ multiplex PCR; TCRdb stores just in-frame clones and leaves some out. The sample yields 160,000 or so clones, about 83% seen once. The sample comprised peripheral blood. The receptors stem from a human donor in a cohort sampled during active COVID-19.

The gene calls are TRBV9 and TRBJ1-3; D ambiguous. This CDR3 has 14 residues. Trimming pared 2 bases from V and 4 bases from J, leaving 10 bases between. Germline CDR1 is SGDLS and CDR2 is YYNGEE. The CDR3 is CASSVARAGNTIYF. DNA for the CDR3: TGTGCCAGCAGCGTTGCGAGGGCAGGAAACACCATATATTTT. Drawing the rest from reference TRBV9 and TRBJ1-3, the complete variable domain is DSGVTQTPKHLITATGQRVTLRCSPRSGDLSVYWYQQSLDQGLQFLIQYYNGEERAKGNILERFSAQQFPDLHSELNLSSLELGDSALYFCASSVARAGNTIYFGEGSWLTVV.

The chain joins TRBV27 to TRBJ1-1, with a weak D call TRBD1 (6 bases). The CDR3 runs 16 residues. CDR1 is MNHEY and CDR2 is SMNVEV in the germline V gene (reference sequence). V was cut by 3 bases and J by 11 bases, with 25 bases left in between. CDR3 loop: CASSFHLRQELRGAFF. Here the CDR3 DNA reads TGTGCCAGCAGTTTCCACCTGCGACAGGAACTCCGAGGGGCTTTCTTT.

CDR3 protein: CASSQSGTGGTDTQYF. CDR3 bases: TGTGCCAGCAGTCAATCCGGGACAGGGGGCACAGATACGCAGTATTTT. This sequence joins TRBV4-2 and TRBJ2-3; TRBD1 matches 10 bases. V was pared by 6 bases and J by 1 base, with 7 bases of the junction left unmatched. Per germline, CDR1 LGHNA and CDR2 YNFKEQ. The CDR3 has 16 amino acids.

Only a few counts were recorded for this clone. The chain uses TRBV5-3 and TRBJ1-2; weak D call: TRBD1 (5 bases). TRBV5-3 is reported as an ORF; its role is uncertain. V was trimmed by 0 bases and J by 3 bases, leaving 12 bases between them. The length of the CDR3 is 15 residues. The DNA of the CDR3 is TGTGCCAGAAGCTTGGAACCAGGGTGGTACTATGGCTACACCTTC. It yields the protein CARSLEPGWYYGYTF.

This chain joins TRBV4-3 and TRBJ2-1; TRBD1 matches at 7 bases. Per germline, CDR1 LGHNA and CDR2 YSLEER. Trimming removed 1 base from V and 8 bases from J; junction bases left unmatched: 5. The CDR3 totals 14 residues. The DNA for the CDR3 is TGCGCCAGCAGCCAAGGGACAGGTCGCGATGAGCAGTTCTTC. Its protein product is CASSQGTGRDEQFF.

The rearrangement joins TRBV13 to TRBJ2-5; 8 positions agree with TRBD1. V dropped 5 bases and J dropped 5; count of bases not matched to a gene: 4. The CDR3 sequence is 13 residues long. Germline CDR1 and CDR2: PRHDT and FYEKMQ (reference sequence). This CDR3 is CASSGTGGETQYF. In nucleotides, the CDR3 is TGTGCCAGCAGCGGGACAGGCGGGGAGACCCAGTACTTC.

The rearrangement joins TRBV4-1 to TRBJ2-5, with D maybe TRBD1 (5 bases). The CDR3 extends over 16 amino acids. Germline-derived CDR1 and CDR2 are MGHRA and YSYEKL. The germline V and J ends were trimmed by 1 base and 4 bases, with 16 bases remaining between them. The chain's CDR3 is CASSQGTNPRLETQYF. In nucleotides, the CDR3 is TGCGCCAGCAGCCAAGGGACAAACCCTAGGTTAGAGACCCAGTACTTC.

The V gene is TRBV24-1, the J gene TRBJ2-3; a possible D gene is TRBD1 (5 bases). Germline V gives CDR1 KGHDR, CDR2 SFDVKD. This CDR3 comprises 16 residues. Trimming removed 0 bases at V and 4 bases at J, with 13 bases between. The CDR3 loop is CATSDLAAGNADTQYF. The CDR3 DNA follows: TGTGCCACCAGTGATTTGGCGGCAGGGAATGCAGATACGCAGTATTTT.